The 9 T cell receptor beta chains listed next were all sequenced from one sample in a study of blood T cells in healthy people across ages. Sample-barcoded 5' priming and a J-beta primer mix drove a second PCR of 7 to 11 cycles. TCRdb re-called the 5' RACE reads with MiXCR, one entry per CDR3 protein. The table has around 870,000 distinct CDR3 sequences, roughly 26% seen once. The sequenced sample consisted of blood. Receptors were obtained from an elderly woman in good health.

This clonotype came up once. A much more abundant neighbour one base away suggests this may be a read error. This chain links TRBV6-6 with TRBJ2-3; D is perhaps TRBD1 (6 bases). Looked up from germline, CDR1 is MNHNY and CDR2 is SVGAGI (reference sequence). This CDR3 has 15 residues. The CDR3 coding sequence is TGTGCCAGAAGTTACAGGGACACAGGCACAGATACGCAGTATTTT. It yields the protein CARSYRDTGTDTQYF.

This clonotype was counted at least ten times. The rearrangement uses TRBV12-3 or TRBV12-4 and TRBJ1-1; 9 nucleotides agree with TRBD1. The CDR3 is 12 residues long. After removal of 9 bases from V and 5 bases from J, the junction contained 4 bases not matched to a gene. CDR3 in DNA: TGTGCCAGGGGACAGGGCTATACTGAAGCTTTCTTT. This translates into CARGQGYTEAFF.

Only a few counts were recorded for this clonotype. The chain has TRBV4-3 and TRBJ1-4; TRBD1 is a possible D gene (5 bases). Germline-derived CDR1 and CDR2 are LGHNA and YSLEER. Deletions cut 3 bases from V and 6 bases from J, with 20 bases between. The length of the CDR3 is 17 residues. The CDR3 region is CASSHKRPGLFHEKLFF. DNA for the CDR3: TGCGCCAGCAGCCACAAAAGGCCAGGGCTGTTCCATGAAAAACTGTTTTTT.

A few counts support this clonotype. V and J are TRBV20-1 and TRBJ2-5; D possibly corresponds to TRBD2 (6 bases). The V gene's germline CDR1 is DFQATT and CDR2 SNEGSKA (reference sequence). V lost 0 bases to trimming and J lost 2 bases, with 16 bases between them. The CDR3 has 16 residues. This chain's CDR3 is CSARDSAGWNQETQYF. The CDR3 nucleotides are TGCAGTGCTAGAGATTCCGCGGGGTGGAATCAAGAGACCCAGTACTTC.

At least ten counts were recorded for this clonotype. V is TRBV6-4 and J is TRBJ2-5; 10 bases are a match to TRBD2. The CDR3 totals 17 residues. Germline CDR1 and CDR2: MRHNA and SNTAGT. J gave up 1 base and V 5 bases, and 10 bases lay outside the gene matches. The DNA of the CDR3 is TGTGCCAGCAGTTCTCTAGCGGGGGACAAGAGCCAAGAGACCCAGTACTTC. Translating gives CASSSLAGDKSQETQYF.

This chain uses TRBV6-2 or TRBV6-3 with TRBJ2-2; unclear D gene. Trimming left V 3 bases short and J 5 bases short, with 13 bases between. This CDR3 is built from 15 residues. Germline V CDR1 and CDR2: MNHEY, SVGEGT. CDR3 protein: CASSYRSVGTGELFF. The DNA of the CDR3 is TGTGCCAGCAGTTATCGAAGTGTGGGGACCGGGGAGCTGTTTTTT.

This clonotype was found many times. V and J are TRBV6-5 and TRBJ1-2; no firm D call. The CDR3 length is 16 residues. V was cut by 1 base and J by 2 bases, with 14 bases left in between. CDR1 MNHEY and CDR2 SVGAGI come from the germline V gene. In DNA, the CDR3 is TGTGCCAGCAGTTACTACGGCAGGACCAAGAACTATGGCTACACCTTC. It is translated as CASSYYGRTKNYGYTF.

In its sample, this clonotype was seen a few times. CDR3 in amino acids: CASSREQSNEKLFF. CDR3 coding DNA: TGTGCCAGCAGCCGGGAACAGAGTAATGAAAAACTGTTTTTT. The chain recombines TRBV7-9 with TRBJ1-4, with D hard to call. Trimming took 5 bases from V and 4 from J, leaving 11 bases between them. The CDR3 is 14 residues long. Germline CDR1 is SEHNR and CDR2 is FQNEAQ (reference sequence).

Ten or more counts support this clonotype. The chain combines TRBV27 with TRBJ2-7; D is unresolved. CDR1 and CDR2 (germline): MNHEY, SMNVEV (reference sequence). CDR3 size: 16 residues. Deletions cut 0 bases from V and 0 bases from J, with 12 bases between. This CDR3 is CASSLSRSALSYEQYF. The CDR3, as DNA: TGTGCCAGCAGTTTATCGAGAAGCGCCCTCTCCTACGAGCAGTACTTC.